Given below is one TCR beta chain in context. The specificity of this receptor is unknown. Within one base of it there is no much larger clone, and no base qualities were kept. Collaborating institutions collected whole blood in K2EDTA tubes following their own protocols. For TCRbeta analysis, collaborators shipped samples in one of three forms: frozen whole blood, isolated PBMCs, or DNA extracted from either of those sample types. The immunoSEQ Assay, a bias-controlled multiplex PCR, was used to amplify TCRbeta CDR3 regions from genomic DNA. In the paper's pipeline: The number of nucleated cells in each sample was estimated by amplification of reference gene primers within the assay. To quantify the absolute abundance of each unique TCRbeta CDR3 rearrangement, sequence reads were collapsed and filtered. For each sample, productive Simpson clonality was calculated as the square root of Simpson's diversity index over productive rearrangements. Drawn from immuneACCESS, this table holds only the in-frame rearrangements with V and J called that TCRdb kept. Clones are partly lost; checked studies trace under half to an unresolved V gene and leave the rest unexplained. D and trimming were read from the DNA, whereas the V and J calls and clone size are those reported in that table. Recorded for this sample are around 500,000 clones; around 85% of them occurred a single time. The top ten clones comprise approximately 2.9% of the sample.

Spanning cysteine to phenylalanine, the CDR3 consists of 15 amino acids. Here the CDR3 DNA is all that survives: 45 bases in frame from base 1. Trimming takes 4 bases off V and 4 bases off J; junction bases not matched to a gene: 7. CDR1 is given as ENHRY and CDR2 as SYGVKD, both from the germline V gene. These data are taken from a study of blood T cell repertoires in COVID-19 (dated by TCRdb to 2019 to 2021). The study in broad terms: Collaborator samples came from the United States, Italy and Spain and covered acute and convalescent phases of COVID-19. Nearly every sample came with metadata listing a de-identified subject ID, COVID-19 status, age in years and sex. The dataset comprised deeply sampled blood TCRbeta repertoires from subjects exposed to, actively infected with, or recovered from COVID-19. A freely available public database, intended as a resource for researchers studying the immune response to SARS-CoV-2, is where the repertoires were released. Samples were obtained from the ongoing ImmuneRACE study (first 160 participants) and from some 1,300 subjects provided by 6 global collaborators. The prospective study material was composed of cDNA or gDNA derived from T cells, B-cell-depleted T cells, or PBMCs. Where available, HLA class I and class II types were taken from metadata supplied by the sample provider and were not determined by assay-based typing. What the research found in general, with its limitations: How much clinical and demographic metadata was included differed by source and by participant, and the metadata was provided uncurated.

The rearranged chain carries TRBV10-3 and TRBJ1-3, with 7 bases in between that match TRBD1. The source is a human donor in a cohort sampled during active COVID-19. The material sequenced was peripheral blood. The DNA sequence is TGTGCCATCAGTGCCCCCCCGGACAGGGGAAACACCATATATTTT. This sequence encodes CAISAPPDRGNTIYF.